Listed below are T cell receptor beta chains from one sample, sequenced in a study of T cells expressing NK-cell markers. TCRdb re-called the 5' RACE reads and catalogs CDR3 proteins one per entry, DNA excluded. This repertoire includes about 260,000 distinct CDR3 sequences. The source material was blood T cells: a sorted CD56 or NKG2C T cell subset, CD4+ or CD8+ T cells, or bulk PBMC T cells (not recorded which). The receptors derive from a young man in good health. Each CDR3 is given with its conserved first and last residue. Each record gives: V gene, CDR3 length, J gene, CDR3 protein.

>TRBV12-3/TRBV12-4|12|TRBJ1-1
CASSLRPPVAFF
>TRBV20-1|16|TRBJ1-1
CSASPEGSSRNTEAFF
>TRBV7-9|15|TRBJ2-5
CASSTPTSGQETQYF
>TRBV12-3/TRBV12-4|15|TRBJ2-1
CASSFRGEGLDEQFF
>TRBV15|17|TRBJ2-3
CATSRDWIDRARDTQYF
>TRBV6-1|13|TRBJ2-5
CASSRDRGQTQYF
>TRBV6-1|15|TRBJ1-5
CASSSYGPGGKPQHF
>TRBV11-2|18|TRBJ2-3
CASSIVRGALRHTDTQYF
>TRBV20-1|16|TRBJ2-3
CSGTRTSGRSTDTQYF
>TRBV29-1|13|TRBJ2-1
CSVARTGGNEQFF
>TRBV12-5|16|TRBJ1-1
CASGFKTGGADTEAFF
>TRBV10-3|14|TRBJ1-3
CAISEALYGNTIYF
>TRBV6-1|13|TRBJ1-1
CASVDSPNTEAFF
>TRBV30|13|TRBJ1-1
CAWKAGVNTEAFF
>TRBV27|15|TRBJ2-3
CASSLTDRAGDTQYF
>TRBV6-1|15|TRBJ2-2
CAHGRTGDGTGELFF
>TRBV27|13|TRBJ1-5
CASSLEGGQPQHF
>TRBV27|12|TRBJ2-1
CASSPNRNEQFF
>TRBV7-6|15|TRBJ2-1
CASSQTPAGYNEQFF
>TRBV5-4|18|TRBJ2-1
CASSLKPGTSGPYNEQFF
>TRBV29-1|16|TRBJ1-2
CSVEGPRSASNYGYTF
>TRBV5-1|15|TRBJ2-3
CASSPLRGSEDTQYF
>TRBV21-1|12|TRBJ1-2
CASTPDKGGYTF
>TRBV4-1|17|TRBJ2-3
CASSQGLAGVSTDTQYF
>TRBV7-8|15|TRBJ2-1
CASSPIAGTINEQFF
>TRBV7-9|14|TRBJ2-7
CASSVGPERYEQYF
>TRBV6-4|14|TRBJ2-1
CASSEVGRSNEQFF
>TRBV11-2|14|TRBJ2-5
CASSHRFRSETQYF